A selection of T cell receptor beta chains follows, all from one sample in a study of Graves' ophthalmopathy and Graves' hyperthyroidism. TCRdb called the multiplex PCR reads again in MiXCR, with one record for every CDR3 protein. The sample gives about 410,000 distinct CDR3 sequences, around 18% of which show up once; 1.5% to 2% is in the top ten. Sequencing was performed on peripheral blood. The receptors were gathered from a woman between 18 and 29 years old with Graves' ophthalmopathy. CDR3s include the opening cysteine and the closing phenylalanine or tryptophan. D genes are given only for firm matches. Size is stated for part of the rows, as once, few or many counts, or as a class when the clone is expanded.

D gene	V gene	clone size	J gene	CDR3 DNA	CDR3 protein
NA	TRBV29-1	many	TRBJ1-1	TGCAGCGTGCACGGCTACAGGGACACTGAAGCTTTCTTT	CSVHGYRDTEAFF
NA	TRBV7-2	NA	TRBJ2-7	TGTGCCAGCAGCGCCGAGAGCGCCGGGGAGCAGTACTTC	CASSAESAGEQYF
NA	TRBV28	NA	TRBJ2-7	TGTGCCAGCAGTTTTGGGTCTGACCAGACCTACGAGCAGTACTTC	CASSFGSDQTYEQYF
TRBD2	TRBV6-2/TRBV6-3	NA	TRBJ2-7	TGTGCCAGCAGTTACTTCTGGGGTGGCGGGAGGGCCCGCTACGAGCAGTACTTC	CASSYFWGGGRARYEQYF
NA	TRBV7-2	many	TRBJ1-5	TGTGCCAGCGGGATGCCCTTCAATCAGCCCCAGCATTTT	CASGMPFNQPQHF
TRBD1	TRBV12-3/TRBV12-4	many	TRBJ2-4	TGTGCCAGCAGTGCCATGACAGGGGAAAGACAGTACTTC	CASSAMTGERQYF
NA	TRBV7-3	many	TRBJ1-3	TGTGCCAGCAGCTCCGGGCCAAAGGCAGGAAACACCATATATTTT	CASSSGPKAGNTIYF
TRBD1	TRBV20-1	many	TRBJ2-2	TGCAGTGCTACGGGGACAGGAGGAATCACCGGGGAGCTGTTTTTT	CSATGTGGITGELFF
NA	TRBV6-2/TRBV6-3	many	TRBJ2-2	TGTGCCAGCAGTCTTCGGGGAAAAGGAATCGGGGAGCTGTTTTTT	CASSLRGKGIGELFF
TRBD1	TRBV28	many	TRBJ1-5	TGTGCCAGCCACAGGGGGCGCGGGCAGCCCCAGCATTTT	CASHRGRGQPQHF
NA	TRBV5-1	many	TRBJ2-2	TGCGCCAGCAGTTCGGTTTTGACCGGGGAGCTGTTTTTT	CASSSVLTGELFF
NA	TRBV27	many	TRBJ1-2	TGTGCCAGCAGTTTTAAATACAGAGCCGACCGAGATTATGGCTACACCTTC	CASSFKYRADRDYGYTF
TRBD1	TRBV20-1	many	TRBJ1-5	TGCAGTGCCGGGACAGGGGTCAATCAGCCCCAGCATTTT	CSAGTGVNQPQHF
TRBD1	TRBV7-2	many	TRBJ1-5	TGTGCCAGCAGCTTAGGGTCGGCAGGGGGAGAGCCCCAGCATTTT	CASSLGSAGGEPQHF
NA	TRBV7-2	many	TRBJ1-1	TGTGCCAGCAGCATCCCGTTCACTGAAGCTTTCTTT	CASSIPFTEAFF
NA	TRBV28	many	TRBJ1-5	TGTGCCAGCAGTGATTTCTACGGGGGCAATAGGGACGGCAATCAGCCCCAGCATTTT	CASSDFYGGNRDGNQPQHF
TRBD1	TRBV6-2/TRBV6-3	NA	TRBJ1-1	TGTGCCAGCAGCGGAGGGACAGGGAACACTGAAGCTTTCTTT	CASSGGTGNTEAFF
NA	TRBV20-1	many	TRBJ1-5	TGCAGTGCAGTACAGGGTTTTCATCAGCCCCAGCATTTT	CSAVQGFHQPQHF
TRBD1	TRBV19	many	TRBJ2-2	TGTGCCAGTATAGCCGACAGGGGAGTGCTCACCGGGGAGCTGTTTTTT	CASIADRGVLTGELFF
NA	TRBV7-9	many	TRBJ2-7	TGTGCCAGCAGCTTAGCTCTGATGGACGAGCAGTACTTC	CASSLALMDEQYF
TRBD1	TRBV6-2/TRBV6-3	many	TRBJ1-1	TGTGCCAGCAGCCAGGACAGGGGGGCCAGGGACACTGAAGCTTTCTTT	CASSQDRGARDTEAFF
NA	TRBV11-2	many	TRBJ2-7	TGTGCCAGCAGCTTGCAGTCCTACGAGCAGTACTTC	CASSLQSYEQYF
TRBD1	TRBV7-3	many	TRBJ2-7	TGTGCCAGCACCTCAGACAGGGGGAGGGAGCAGTACTTC	CASTSDRGREQYF
NA	TRBV20-1	many	TRBJ2-7	TGCAGTGCTAGTTGGCGCGCCTACGAGCAGTACTTC	CSASWRAYEQYF
TRBD2	TRBV12-3/TRBV12-4	many	TRBJ2-2	TGTGCCAGCAGGTCCAGACTAGCGGCGAACACCGGGGAGCTGTTTTTT	CASRSRLAANTGELFF
TRBD1	TRBV6-4	many	TRBJ1-5	TGTGCCAGCAAGGCGGCAGGGGGCGCATATAGCAATCAGCCCCAGCATTTT	CASKAAGGAYSNQPQHF
TRBD1	TRBV6-2/TRBV6-3	medium-sized	TRBJ1-1	TGTGCCAGCAGGGGACAGTGGGGGAACACTGAAGCTTTCTTT	CASRGQWGNTEAFF
TRBD1	TRBV20-1	NA	TRBJ1-1	TGCAGTGTCCCGGGACAGGGGGTCACTGAAGCTTTCTTT	CSVPGQGVTEAFF
NA	TRBV9	many	TRBJ1-3	TGTGCCAGCAGCCCCCGGGTCACAGAGGGCGACACCATATATTTT	CASSPRVTEGDTIYF
NA	TRBV7-2	many	TRBJ1-5	TGTGCCAGCAGCCCTAGGGTGGCGGACCAGCCCCAGCATTTT	CASSPRVADQPQHF
NA	TRBV6-2/TRBV6-3	many	TRBJ1-5	TGTGCCAGCAGAGAGGGCCTCCCGGAGCCCCAGCATTTT	CASREGLPEPQHF
TRBD1	TRBV15	many	TRBJ1-1	TGTGCCACCAGCAGAGCCGGGGACAGGGGAGTCGGTACTGAAGCTTTCTTT	CATSRAGDRGVGTEAFF
NA	TRBV12-3/TRBV12-4	many	TRBJ2-2	TGTGCCAGCAGATTGACAAGGAACACCGGGGAGCTGTTTTTT	CASRLTRNTGELFF
TRBD2	TRBV11-2	many	TRBJ2-5	TGTGCCAGCAGCTTAGATCGGCTAGCGGTTGGGAGGCAAGAGACCCAGTACTTC	CASSLDRLAVGRQETQYF
NA	TRBV20-1	NA	TRBJ1-1	TGCAGTGCTAGAGATTCCCAGGGGATGTCTGAAGCTTTCTTT	CSARDSQGMSEAFF
NA	TRBV18	many	TRBJ2-7	TGTGCCAGCTCACCCAGGGTCACGGGCTACGAGCAGTACTTC	CASSPRVTGYEQYF
TRBD1	TRBV10-1	NA	TRBJ1-1	TGCGCCAGCAGTGATGGGGGGCAGGGGGCGGCTGAAGCTTTCTTT	CASSDGGQGAAEAFF
TRBD1	TRBV7-2	many	TRBJ2-4	TGTGCCAGCAGCGGACAGGGAAACATTCAGTACTTC	CASSGQGNIQYF
NA	TRBV6-2/TRBV6-3	many	TRBJ2-7	TGTGCCAGCAGTTTCCACCAGCTTTCTTCAACCTACGAGCAGTACTTC	CASSFHQLSSTYEQYF
TRBD2	TRBV6-4	many	TRBJ2-6	TGTGCCAGCAGTCCCCGTTTCCTAGCGGGGGGCTCTGGGGCCAACGTCCTGACTTTC	CASSPRFLAGGSGANVLTF
NA	TRBV28	many	TRBJ1-1	TGTGCCAGCAGTATCCTTTGGGTCCAGAACCCCGAAGCTTTCTTT	CASSILWVQNPEAFF
NA	TRBV7-8	many	TRBJ1-1	TGTGCCAGCAGCGGGGGTGGCGGAAACACTGAAGCTTTCTTT	CASSGGGGNTEAFF
NA	TRBV29-1	many	TRBJ1-1	TGCAGCGTTGAAGTACCAGCCATGAACACTGAAGCTTTCTTT	CSVEVPAMNTEAFF
NA	TRBV15	many	TRBJ1-5	TGTGCCACCAGCAGCCCCGCTGCAGGCCCCTCGATCAGGGCCCAGCATTTT	CATSSPAAGPSIRAQHF
NA	TRBV11-2	many	TRBJ2-7	TGTGCCAGCAGCCCCCTGGCGGGGCCTGGGGACGAGCAGTACTTC	CASSPLAGPGDEQYF
NA	TRBV4-2	few	TRBJ1-1	TGTGCCACAACCCCGACCCCCTGGGCGAACACTGAAGCTTTCTTT	CATTPTPWANTEAFF
TRBD1	TRBV7-2	NA	TRBJ1-1	TGTGCCAGCAGCCGCGACAGGGCGAGCACTGAAGCTTTCTTT	CASSRDRASTEAFF
NA	TRBV20-1	many	TRBJ2-5	TGCAGTGCTCGTGTTCAGGCGGTGGCCCAGTACTTC	CSARVQAVAQYF
NA	TRBV12-3/TRBV12-4	many	TRBJ1-6	TGTGCCAGCAGTTCGACTCGGTCACCCCTCCACTTT	CASSSTRSPLHF
NA	TRBV24-1	many	TRBJ1-5	TGTGCCACCCGGGGAAGGGACGGTCAGCCCCAGCATTTT	CATRGRDGQPQHF
TRBD1	TRBV30	many	TRBJ1-1	TGTGCCTGGAGTCGACCGGACAGGGGGTACACTGAAGCTTTCTTT	CAWSRPDRGYTEAFF
TRBD1	TRBV7-2	many	TRBJ1-2	TGTGCCAGCAGCCCCGGGACAGAGTATGGCTACACCTTC	CASSPGTEYGYTF
NA	TRBV20-1	many	TRBJ2-7	TGCAGTGCTAGAGTTTTTAGCGGTCCCTACGAGCAGTACTTC	CSARVFSGPYEQYF